A selection of T cell receptor beta chains follows, all from one sample in a study of CD8+ T cells in alopecia areata. TCRdb's table, derived via immunoSEQ multiplex PCR, lists solely in-frame clones and lacks some. The sample records 150,000 to 200,000 clones, under 80% being singletons. The sample consisted of CD4+ T cells sorted from blood, taken at roughly week 49, from a patient treated with tofacitinib. The receptors shown here come from a human donor with alopecia areata. Each CDR3 is given with its conserved first and last residue. D genes are given only for firm matches. A row's size may be missing; if present it is once, few, many or a size class.

len	abundance	d_gene	j_gene	v_gene	CDR3aa	CDR3nt
11	-	-	TRBJ1-6	TRBV25-1	CASSKNSPLHF	TGTGCCAGCAGTAAGAATTCACCCCTCCACTTT
12	-	TRBD1	TRBJ1-2	TRBV27	CASSFTGGGYTF	TGTGCCAGCAGTTTTACAGGGGGTGGCTACACCTTC
12	few	-	TRBJ2-7	TRBV29-1	CSVERQAGEQYF	TGCAGCGTTGAGAGACAGGCTGGCGAGCAGTACTTC
14	-	-	TRBJ2-3	TRBV11-3	CASSLSWADDTQYF	TGTGCCAGCAGCTTATCCTGGGCCGATGATACGCAGTATTTT
13	-	-	TRBJ1-6	TRBV4-3	CASSQLPESPLHF	TGCGCCAGCAGCCAGTTACCTGAGTCACCCCTCCACTTT
17	-	-	TRBJ2-6	TRBV14	CASSQGGLSSGANVLTF	TGTGCCAGCAGCCAGGGGGGCCTTTCCTCTGGGGCCAACGTCCTGACTTTC
12	-	-	TRBJ2-5	TRBV4-3	CASSRMGETQYF	TGCGCCAGCAGCAGGATGGGGGAGACCCAGTACTTC
12	-	-	TRBJ2-3	TRBV10-3	CAISGDTDTQYF	TGTGCCATCAGCGGGGACACAGATACGCAGTATTTT
14	-	TRBD2	TRBJ2-5	TRBV2	CASSDWTSEETQYF	TGTGCCAGCAGTGACTGGACTAGCGAAGAGACCCAGTACTTC
10	once	-	TRBJ2-3	TRBV10-3	CATYQDTQYF	TGTGCCACCTACCAAGATACGCAGTATTTT
14	-	-	TRBJ1-5	TRBV7-2	CASSLEGSPQPQHF	TGTGCCAGCAGCTTGGAAGGGTCCCCTCAGCCCCAGCATTTT